This entry concerns a single T cell receptor beta chain. Its antigen is currently unknown. Germline V gives CDR1 LNHNV, CDR2 YYDKDF (reference sequence). V was pared by 0 bases and J by 1 base, with 5 bases of the junction left unmatched. The CDR3 totals 16 residues. Amplification used 60 Vbeta primers and 13 Jbeta primers. Source study methods: Unique TCR beta chains totaled roughly 80 million in a later count, with around 12 million of them shared. TCRdb's copy holds only in-frame clones and misses some; the assay was immunoSEQ multiplex PCR. V and J calls and clone size are as listed in that table; D and trimming were resolved from the DNA. This table holds about 190,000 clones, approximately 81% found once. The donors gave bone marrow, and they were healthy. The sample comes from a study of cytomegalovirus exposure and HLA in healthy donors. Overall study findings and caveats: Some TCR beta chains (roughly 150 of them) were listed as cytomegalovirus-associated. For most subjects, TCR beta sequences were reported to predict HLA-A and HLA-B alleles with accuracy.

The rearrangement links TRBV15 to TRBJ2-7, with 8 bases that match TRBD2. This sequence originates from a woman in her late teens or twenties in good health and CMV-seropositive. The sequenced sample was PBMCs. For the CDR3, the DNA is TGTGCCACCAGCAGAGATACGGGGGGGGGTTCCTACGAGCAGTACTTC. Amino acids: CATSRDTGGGSYEQYF.